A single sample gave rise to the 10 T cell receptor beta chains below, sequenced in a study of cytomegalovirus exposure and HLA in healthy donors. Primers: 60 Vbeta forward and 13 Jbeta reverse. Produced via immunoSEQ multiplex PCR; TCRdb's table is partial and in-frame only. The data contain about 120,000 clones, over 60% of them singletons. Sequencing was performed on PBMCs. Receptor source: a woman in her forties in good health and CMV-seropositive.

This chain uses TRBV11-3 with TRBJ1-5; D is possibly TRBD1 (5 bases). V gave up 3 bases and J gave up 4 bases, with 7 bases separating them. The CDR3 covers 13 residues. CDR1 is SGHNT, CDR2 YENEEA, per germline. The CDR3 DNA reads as TGTGCCAGCAGCTTCGGACATAATCAGCCCCAGCATTTT. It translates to CASSFGHNQPQHF.

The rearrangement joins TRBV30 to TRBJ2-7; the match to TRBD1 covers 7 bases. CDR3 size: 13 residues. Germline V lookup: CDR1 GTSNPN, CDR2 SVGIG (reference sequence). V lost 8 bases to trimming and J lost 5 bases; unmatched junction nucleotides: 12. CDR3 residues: CAGKGASVNEQYF. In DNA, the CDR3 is TGTGCCGGAAAGGGGGCGTCCGTTAACGAGCAGTACTTC.

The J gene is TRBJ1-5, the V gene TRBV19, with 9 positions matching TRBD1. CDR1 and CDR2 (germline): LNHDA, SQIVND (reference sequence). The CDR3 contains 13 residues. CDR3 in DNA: TGTGGGACAGGGGTTGGTGCCAATCAGCCCCAGCATTTT. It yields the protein CGTGVGANQPQHF.

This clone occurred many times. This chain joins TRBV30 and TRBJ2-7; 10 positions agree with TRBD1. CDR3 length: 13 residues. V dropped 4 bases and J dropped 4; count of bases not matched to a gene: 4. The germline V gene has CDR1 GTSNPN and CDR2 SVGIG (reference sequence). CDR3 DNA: TGTGCCTGGACTGACAGGGGGCCGTACGAGCAGTACTTC. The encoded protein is CAWTDRGPYEQYF. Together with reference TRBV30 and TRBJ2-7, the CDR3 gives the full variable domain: SQTIHQWPATLVQPVGSPLSLECTVEGTSNPNLYWYRQAAGRGLQLLFYSVGIGQISSEVPQNLSASRPQDRQFILSSKKLLLSDSGFYLCAWTDRGPYEQYFGPGTRLTVT.

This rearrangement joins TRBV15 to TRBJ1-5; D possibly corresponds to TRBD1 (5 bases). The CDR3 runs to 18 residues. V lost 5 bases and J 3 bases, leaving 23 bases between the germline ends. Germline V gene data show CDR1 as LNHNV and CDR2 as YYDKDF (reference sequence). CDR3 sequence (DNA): TGTGCCACCAGCCCGAGGGACGGAGGGTCCGGGATCAATCAGCCCCAGCATTTT. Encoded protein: CATSPRDGGSGINQPQHF.

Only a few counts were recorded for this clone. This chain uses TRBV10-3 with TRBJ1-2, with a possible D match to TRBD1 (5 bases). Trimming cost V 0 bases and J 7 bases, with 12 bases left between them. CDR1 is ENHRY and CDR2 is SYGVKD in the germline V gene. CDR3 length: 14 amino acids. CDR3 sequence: CAISESGQAGGYTF. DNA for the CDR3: TGTGCCATCAGTGAGTCGGGGCAAGCAGGTGGCTACACCTTC.

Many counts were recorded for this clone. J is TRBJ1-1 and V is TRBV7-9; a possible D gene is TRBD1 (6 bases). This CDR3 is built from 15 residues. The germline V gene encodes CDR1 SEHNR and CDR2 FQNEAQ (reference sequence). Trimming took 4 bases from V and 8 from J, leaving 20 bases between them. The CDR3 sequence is CASSSPGHAVAEAFF. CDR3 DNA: TGTGCCAGCAGCTCGCCGGGACATGCCGTCGCGGAAGCTTTCTTT.

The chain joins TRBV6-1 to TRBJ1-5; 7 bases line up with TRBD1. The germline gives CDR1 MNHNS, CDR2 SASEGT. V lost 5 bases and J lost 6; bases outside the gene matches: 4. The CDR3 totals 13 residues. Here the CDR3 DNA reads TGTGCCAGCAGTTCGACAGGGATTCAGCCCCAGCATTTT. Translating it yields CASSSTGIQPQHF.

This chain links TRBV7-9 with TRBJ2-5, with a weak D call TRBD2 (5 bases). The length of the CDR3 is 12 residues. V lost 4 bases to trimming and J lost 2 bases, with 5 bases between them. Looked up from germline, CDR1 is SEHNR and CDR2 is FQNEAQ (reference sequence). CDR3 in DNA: TGTGCCAGCAGCTGGACTCAAGAGACCCAGTACTTC. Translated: CASSWTQETQYF.

The CDR3: CASSPLYSEQYF. CDR3 bases: TGTGCCAGCAGTCCCCTTTACAGCGAGCAGTACTTC. The chain combines TRBV2 with TRBJ2-7; no definite D call. The CDR3 runs 12 residues. Germline V gives CDR1 SNHLY, CDR2 FYNNEI. V was cut by 5 bases and J by 6 bases, with 11 bases left in between.